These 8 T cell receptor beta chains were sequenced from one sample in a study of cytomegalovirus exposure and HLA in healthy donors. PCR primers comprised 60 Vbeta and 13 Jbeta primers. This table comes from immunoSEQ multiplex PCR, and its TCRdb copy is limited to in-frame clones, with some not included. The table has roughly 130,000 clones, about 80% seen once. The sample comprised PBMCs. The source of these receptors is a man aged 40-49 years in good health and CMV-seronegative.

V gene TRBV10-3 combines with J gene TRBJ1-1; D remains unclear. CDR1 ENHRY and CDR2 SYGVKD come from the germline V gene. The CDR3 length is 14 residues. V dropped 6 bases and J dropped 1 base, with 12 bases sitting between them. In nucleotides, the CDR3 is TGTGCCATCAGCCAAAGGAGCGAGAACACTGAAGCTTTCTTT. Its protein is CAISQRSENTEAFF.

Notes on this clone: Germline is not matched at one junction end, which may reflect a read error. As DNA, the CDR3 is TGTGCCAGTAGTATCGCAGGGAACGCTGAAGCTTTCTTT. This codes for CASSIAGNAEAFF. This chain uses TRBV19 with TRBJ1-1; possible D gene TRBD1, 5 bases. This CDR3 has 13 residues. CDR1 LNHDA and CDR2 SQIVND come from the germline V gene (reference sequence).

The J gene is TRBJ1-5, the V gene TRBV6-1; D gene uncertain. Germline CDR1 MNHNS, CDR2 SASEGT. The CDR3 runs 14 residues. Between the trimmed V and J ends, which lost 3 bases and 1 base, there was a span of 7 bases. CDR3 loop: CASSDWASNQPQHF. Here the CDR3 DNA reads TGTGCCAGCAGTGATTGGGCGAGCAATCAGCCCCAGCATTTT.

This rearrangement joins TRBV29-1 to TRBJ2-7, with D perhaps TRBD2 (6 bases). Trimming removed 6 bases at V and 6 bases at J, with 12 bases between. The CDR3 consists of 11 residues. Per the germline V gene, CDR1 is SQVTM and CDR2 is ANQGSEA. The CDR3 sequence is CSVRGSGEQYF. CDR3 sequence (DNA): TGCAGCGTCCGGGGGTCCGGCGAGCAGTACTTC.

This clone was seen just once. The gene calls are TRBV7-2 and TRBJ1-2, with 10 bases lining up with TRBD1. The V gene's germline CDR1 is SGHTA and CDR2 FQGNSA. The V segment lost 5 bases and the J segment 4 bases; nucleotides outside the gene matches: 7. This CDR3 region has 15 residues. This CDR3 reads CASSAGQGMSYGYTF. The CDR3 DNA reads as TGTGCCAGCAGCGCGGGACAGGGGATGAGCTATGGCTACACCTTC.

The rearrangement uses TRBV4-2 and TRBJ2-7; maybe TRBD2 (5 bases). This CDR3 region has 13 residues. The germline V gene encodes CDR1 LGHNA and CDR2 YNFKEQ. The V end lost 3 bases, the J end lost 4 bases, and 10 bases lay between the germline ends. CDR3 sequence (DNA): TGTGCCAGCAGCCAGGACTCGGCTTACGAGCAGTACTTC. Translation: CASSQDSAYEQYF.

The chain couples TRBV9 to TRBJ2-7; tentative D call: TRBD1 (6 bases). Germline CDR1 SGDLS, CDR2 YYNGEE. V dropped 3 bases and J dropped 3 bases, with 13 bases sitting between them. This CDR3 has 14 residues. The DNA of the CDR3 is TGTGCCAGCAGCGAAGGGCTACAGGGCTACGAGCAGTACTTC. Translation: CASSEGLQGYEQYF.

This CDR3 reads CASSLFGGEQFF. In nucleotides, the CDR3 is TGTGCCAGCAGTTTATTTGGTGGCGAGCAGTTCTTC. This rearrangement joins TRBV28 to TRBJ2-1, with D unclear. Trimming pared 1 base from V and 10 bases from J, leaving 8 bases between. Per the germline V gene, CDR1 is MDHEN and CDR2 is SYDVKM. The CDR3 sequence is 12 residues long.